This T cell receptor beta chain was identified during a study of Graves' ophthalmopathy and Graves' hyperthyroidism. Study as a whole: Peripheral blood (taken before any treatment) was collected at initial diagnosis. The study's findings and limits: Among expanded thyroid clonotypes above 0.001 frequency, most also occurred in blood.

This clonotype was counted many times. Antigen: not known. RNA served as the template for amplifying TCR beta CDR3 regions. Amplification began with first-round RT-PCR using HTBI primers, then second-round multiplex PCR was performed. Via MiXCR, TCRdb re-called the multiplex PCR reads, giving one row per CDR3 protein. The repertoire includes over 450,000 distinct CDR3 sequences, 13% to 15% of them detected once, and 8% to 10% sits in the top ten. The J segment lost 6 bases and the V segment lost 6 bases, leaving 8 bases of the junction unmatched. In germline, CDR1 is DFQATT, CDR2 SNEGSKA (reference sequence). This CDR3 has 13 residues. Ophthalmopathy was moderately-to-severely active, CAS at least 3, NOSPECS at least 4, lasting under 3 months. Each diagnosis was determined on the basis of clinical symptoms, serum thyroxine, TRAb, thyroid ultrasound and orbital computed tomography.

The chain has TRBV20-1 and TRBJ2-4, with TRBD2 matching over 7 bases. Sequenced: blood. The sequence was obtained from a woman aged 25-40 years with Graves' ophthalmopathy. CDR3 residues: CSAGEGFGNIQYF. CDR3 in DNA: TGCAGTGCGGGGGAGGGGTTTGGAAACATTCAGTACTTC.